This passage covers 4 T cell receptor beta chains from one sample sequenced in a study of Ad26.COV2.S vaccination and SARS-CoV-2 variants (dated by TCRdb to the early 2020s). This specimen's treatment or condition label, per the study, means: roughly 20 received Ad26.COV2.S at low or high dose, single or two shots; five or six received placebo; per-sample allocation not given. Repertoires of vaccine and placebo recipients were sequenced from samples taken on day 63 after the first injection. Receptors were amplified or captured by the immunoSEQ multiplex PCR assay. TCRdb obtained this table from immuneACCESS and retained in-frame rearrangements with V and J assigned. These tables miss some clones; where compared with another copy, unresolved V genes account for less than half of the shortfall, and the remainder is unexplained. This sample is represented by hundreds of thousands of clones; around nine tenths of them were singletons. The ten largest clones represent approximately 4.5% of the sample.

The specimen was peripheral blood, collected in a trial of Ad26.COV2.S vaccine versus placebo. Receptor source: a person aged 18-65 years who received the Ad26.COV2.S COVID-19 vaccine or a placebo.

This sequence joins TRBV9 and TRBJ1-2; D gene unclear. The V gene's germline CDR1 is SGDLS and CDR2 YYNGEE. With 0 bases removed from V and 2 bases from J, the gap between germline ends came to 14 bases. This CDR3 contains 16 residues. The DNA of the CDR3 is TGTGCCAGCAGCGTAGCTGTGGGGAGGCAGAACTATGGCTACACCTTC. It is translated as CASSVAVGRQNYGYTF.

V and J are TRBV7-9 and TRBJ1-2; 7 bases fit TRBD1. The J segment lost 0 bases and the V segment lost 5 bases, leaving 3 bases of the junction unmatched. Per germline, CDR1 SEHNR and CDR2 FQNEAQ (reference sequence). The CDR3 sequence is 14 residues long. The CDR3 coding sequence is TGTGCCAGCAGCCCTGGGACAGCTAACTATGGCTACACCTTC. It is translated as CASSPGTANYGYTF.

This chain links TRBV6-5 with TRBJ2-7, with TRBD1 matching 9 bases. Per germline, CDR1 MNHEY and CDR2 SVGAGI. The junction had 8 bases not matched to a gene; V was cut back by 6 bases and J by 2 bases. The CDR3 runs 15 residues. The CDR3 region is CASSHRTGATYEQYF. CDR3 DNA sequence: TGTGCCAGCAGCCACCGGACAGGGGCTACCTACGAGCAGTACTTC.

V is TRBV18 and J is TRBJ2-7; 7 positions match TRBD2. CDR3 length: 16 residues. The V segment lost 0 bases and the J segment 0 bases; nucleotides outside the gene matches: 5. Looked up from germline, CDR1 is KGHSH and CDR2 is LQKENI. In DNA, the CDR3 is TGTGCCAGCTCACCACCCCAGCGGGGCCCCTCCTACGAGCAGTACTTC. Translated: CASSPPQRGPSYEQYF.